These 24 T cell receptor beta chains came from one sample sequenced in a study of vaccination and CD4 T cells after COVID-19. An Oncomine TCR Beta short-read assay was used to sequence the DNA from cultured CD4+ T cells. Each CDR3 protein is one row after TCRdb ran MiXCR on the PCR reads. The sample records approximately 2,800 distinct CDR3 sequences, more than 60% being singletons. The sample's treatment: roughly ten-day PBMC culture with coronavirus spike peptide pools or control peptides (ViraFEST assay). For these receptors, no antigen is known. The source material was CD4+ T cells from blood, cultured in vitro. The receptors originated from a human donor who had recovered from COVID-19.

This sequence joins TRBV25-1 and TRBJ2-7, with 9 positions matching TRBD2. CDR3 size: 13 residues. V dropped 10 bases and J dropped 6; count of bases not matched to a gene: 10. CDR1 and CDR2 from the germline V gene are MGHDK and SYGVNS. CDR3 region: CATARGGAAEQYF. CDR3 bases: TGTGCCACTGCTCGCGGGGGGGCTGCCGAGCAGTACTTC.

The J gene is TRBJ1-2, the V gene TRBV7-2; 10 bases map to TRBD1. After removal of 3 bases from V and 2 bases from J, the junction contained 3 bases not matched to a gene. The germline V gene has CDR1 SGHTA and CDR2 FQGNSA. The CDR3 runs to 15 residues. The CDR3: CASSFRQGANYGYTF. In DNA, the CDR3 is TGTGCCAGCAGCTTCAGACAGGGGGCCAACTATGGCTACACCTTC.

The V gene is TRBV12-3 or TRBV12-4, the J gene TRBJ2-7; possible D gene TRBD2, 6 bases. Trimming stripped 5 bases from V and 6 bases from J, with 14 bases between. CDR3 length equals 13 residues. CDR3 amino acids: CASSVGTRGEQYF. The CDR3 region has the DNA TGTGCCAGCAGTGTCGGGACTCGGGGCGAGCAGTACTTC.

Only one count was recorded for this clonotype. The genes are TRBV7-9 and TRBJ1-2; D gene ambiguous. This CDR3 region has 13 residues. V lost 7 bases and J 3 bases, leaving 12 bases between the germline ends. Germline CDR1 is SEHNR and CDR2 is FQNEAQ (reference sequence). The CDR3 region is CASTLRADYGYTF. CDR3 sequence (DNA): TGTGCCAGCACCCTGAGGGCAGACTATGGCTACACCTTC.

V and J are TRBV24-1 and TRBJ2-3; D possibly corresponds to TRBD2 (7 bases). V was cut by 3 bases and J by 5 bases, with 17 bases left in between. CDR1 and CDR2 (germline): KGHDR, SFDVKD. The CDR3 covers 16 residues. This chain's CDR3 is CATSDLHGGQEDTQYF. The CDR3 DNA sequence: TGTGCCACCAGTGATCTCCACGGGGGGCAAGAAGATACGCAGTATTTT.

The rearrangement joins TRBV6-1 to TRBJ1-5; maybe TRBD1 (6 bases). V gave up 7 bases and J gave up 0 bases, with 10 bases separating them. The CDR3 is made up of 14 amino acids. From germline, CDR1 is MNHNS and CDR2 SASEGT. The CDR3: CASTQGFSNQPQHF. In DNA, the CDR3 is TGTGCCAGCACTCAGGGGTTTAGCAATCAGCCCCAGCATTTT.

In this sample, this clonotype turned up a few times. This sequence joins TRBV3-1 and TRBJ1-6; D possibly corresponds to TRBD1 (5 bases). Germline values: CDR1 LGHDT, CDR2 YNNKEL (reference sequence). The CDR3 covers 16 residues. V lost 1 base, J lost 12 bases, and 19 bases lay in between. The CDR3 sequence is CASSQGSLLRDGPLHF. The DNA of the CDR3 is TGTGCCAGCAGCCAAGGTAGTCTCCTTCGGGACGGACCCCTCCACTTT. Using reference TRBV3-1 and TRBJ1-6 for the parts outside the CDR3, the full variable domain is DTAVSQTPKYLVTQMGNDKSIKCEQNLGHDTMYWYKQDSKKFLKIMFSYNNKELIINETVPNRFSPKSPDKAHLNLHINSLELGDSAVYFCASSQGSLLRDGPLHFGNGTRLTVT.

This clonotype occurred once. The chain links TRBV20-1 to TRBJ2-7; the D gene is possibly TRBD1 (5 bases). The CDR3 totals 14 residues. Germline V gene lookup returns CDR1 DFQATT and CDR2 SNEGSKA (reference sequence). V lost 6 bases and J lost 0, with 15 bases in between. The CDR3 reads CSASQRQSSYEQYF. The CDR3 bases are TGCAGTGCCAGCCAAAGACAGAGCTCCTACGAGCAGTACTTC.

This clonotype is large. This chain uses TRBV20-1 with TRBJ2-4; 11 bases match TRBD2. The CDR3 covers 16 residues. Germline trimming cut 6 bases from V and 1 base from J; bases unmatched to any gene: 8. The germline V gene has CDR1 DFQATT and CDR2 SNEGSKA (reference sequence). This CDR3 reads CSAGLAGFWAKNIQYF. In DNA, the CDR3 is TGCAGTGCCGGACTAGCGGGTTTCTGGGCCAAAAACATTCAGTACTTC.

The table lists this clonotype with a few counts. V and J are TRBV9 and TRBJ1-1; D is unclear. Germline V CDR1 and CDR2: SGDLS, YYNGEE. This CDR3 contains 14 residues. The ends were cut back, 1 base at V and 7 bases at J, with 14 bases in the middle. The CDR3 reads CASSVTVNSVEAFF. CDR3 sequence (DNA): TGTGCCAGCAGCGTAACAGTTAATTCGGTTGAAGCTTTCTTT.

This clonotype is judged hyperexpanded (1% or more). The J gene is TRBJ1-2, the V gene TRBV25-1; 7 bases match TRBD1. V trimming: 6 bases; J trimming: 4 bases; junction bases outside the gene matches: 5. CDR1 MGHDK and CDR2 SYGVNS come from the germline V gene. CDR3 length: 13 residues. The CDR3 is CASRQGIAYGYTF. CDR3 coding DNA: TGTGCCAGCAGACAGGGGATTGCCTATGGCTACACCTTC.

The gene calls are TRBV28 and TRBJ1-2; D gene ambiguous. V was trimmed by 6 bases and J by 2 bases, leaving 7 bases between them. Germline loops: CDR1 MDHEN, CDR2 SYDVKM. The CDR3 sequence is 12 residues long. CDR3 sequence reads: CASSPANYGYTF. CDR3 sequence (DNA): TGTGCCAGCAGCCCCGCAAACTATGGCTACACCTTC.

In this sample, this clonotype turned up a few times. The CDR3 reads CASNGDRGSNQPQHF. The CDR3 coding sequence is TGTGCCAGCAACGGGGACAGGGGGAGCAATCAGCCCCAGCATTTT. This chain connects TRBV6-2 or TRBV6-3 to TRBJ1-5; 11 bases align to TRBD1. Germline V CDR1 and CDR2: MNHEY, SVGEGT. The V gene end was trimmed by 7 bases and the J gene end by 1 base; junction bases not matched to a gene: 3. CDR3 size: 15 residues.

V is TRBV20-1 and J is TRBJ1-5; TRBD1 matches at 7 bases. The V gene end was trimmed by 3 bases and the J gene end by 6 bases; junction bases not matched to a gene: 11. The CDR3 contains 15 residues. The germline V gene encodes CDR1 DFQATT and CDR2 SNEGSKA (reference sequence). The CDR3 DNA reads as TGCAGTGCTAGCTCGGCAGGGGGTGATACTCAGCCCCAGCATTTT. Its protein is CSASSAGGDTQPQHF.

The J gene is TRBJ2-5, the V gene TRBV19, with 8 nucleotides matching TRBD1. J was trimmed by 2 bases and V by 5 bases; bases with no gene match: 10. The CDR3 spans 16 residues. Germline V lookup: CDR1 LNHDA, CDR2 SQIVND (reference sequence). For the CDR3, the DNA is TGTGCCAGTAGTCAATACCGGACAGGGCCTCAAGAGACCCAGTACTTC. Its protein product is CASSQYRTGPQETQYF.

This clonotype has only a few counts. V usage is TRBV20-1 and J usage is TRBJ1-2, with D perhaps TRBD1 (5 bases). CDR3 length: 16 amino acids. The germline gives CDR1 DFQATT, CDR2 SNEGSKA (reference sequence). Trimming shortened V by 7 bases and J by 2 bases, and 23 bases separated the two germline ends. CDR3 DNA sequence: TGCAGTGGCTATCATACTGCAGGGACCGCCAACTATGGCTACACCTTC. Translation gives CSGYHTAGTANYGYTF.

This clonotype has just one count. The V gene is TRBV7-9, the J gene TRBJ1-2; TRBD1 might be the D (5 bases). V shed 4 bases and J shed 8 bases, with 17 bases lying between them. CDR1 is SEHNR and CDR2 is FQNEAQ in the germline V gene (reference sequence). This CDR3 spans 14 amino acids. The CDR3 DNA follows: TGTGCCAGCAGCTATGGGACCCAAACGGGGGGCTACACCTTC. Translated, it gives CASSYGTQTGGYTF.

The chain is built from TRBV12-3 or TRBV12-4 and TRBJ2-1; TRBD2 agrees at 7 bases. V gave up 5 bases and J gave up 4 bases; unmatched junction bases: 2. There are 13 residues in the CDR3. The CDR3 region is CASSLGGYNEQFF. The DNA of the CDR3 is TGTGCCAGCAGTCTCGGGGGGTACAATGAGCAGTTCTTC.

J is TRBJ1-5 and V is TRBV19; TRBD1 might be the D (5 bases). CDR1 is LNHDA and CDR2 is SQIVND in the germline V gene (reference sequence). This CDR3 spans 14 amino acids. The V gene lost 2 bases and the J gene lost 7 bases, with 12 bases spanning the gap. The CDR3: CASSIQGKGQPQHF. The DNA of the CDR3 is TGTGCCAGTAGTATACAGGGTAAAGGACAGCCCCAGCATTTT.

In its sample, this clonotype was seen a few times. The chain combines TRBV28 with TRBJ1-3; D remains ambiguous. V gave up 3 bases and J gave up 0 bases, with 9 bases separating them. The CDR3 contains 15 residues. Germline CDR1 is MDHEN and CDR2 is SYDVKM. CDR3 nucleotides: TGTGCCAGCAGTTTTCCCGGAGACTCTGGAAACACCATATATTTT. It translates to CASSFPGDSGNTIYF.

Remarks on this clonotype: At one boundary the junction diverges from the germline segment, which might be a read error. This chain uses TRBV30 with TRBJ1-1; D is ambiguous. This CDR3 is built from 10 residues. Germline V gene data show CDR1 as GTSNPN and CDR2 as SVGIG (reference sequence). The DNA for the CDR3 is TGCTCCGTGATGGACACTGAAGCTTTCTTT. Translation gives CSVMDTEAFF.

The gene calls are TRBV19 and TRBJ1-5; D perhaps matches TRBD1 (5 bases). Germline CDR1 LNHDA, CDR2 SQIVND (reference sequence). V lost 9 bases and J lost 0, with 15 bases in between. CDR3 length: 15 residues. The CDR3 DNA is TGTGCCAGCCGCGATGGCAGGGTTAGCAATCAGCCCCAGCATTTT. As protein: CASRDGRVSNQPQHF.

The V and J genes are TRBV7-2 and TRBJ2-2; D call uncertain. The CDR3 extends over 15 amino acids. Between the trimmed V and J ends, which lost 2 bases and 2 bases, there was a span of 9 bases. The germline V gene encodes CDR1 SGHTA and CDR2 FQGNSA. Here the CDR3 reads CASSLLVSNTGELFF. CDR3 nucleotides: TGTGCCAGCAGCTTATTGGTCTCCAACACCGGGGAGCTGTTTTTT.

The V and J genes are TRBV20-1 and TRBJ1-4; possible D gene TRBD1, 6 bases. The CDR3 totals 12 residues. Germline CDR1 reads DFQATT; CDR2 reads SNEGSKA (reference sequence). V was trimmed by 3 bases and J by 11 bases, leaving 13 bases between them. The CDR3 here is CSASIQGTKLFF. In DNA form, the CDR3 reads TGCAGTGCTAGTATTCAGGGGACGAAACTGTTTTTT.